This TCR beta chain was captured in a study of CD8 T cells in Susac syndrome. Study details: When blood was drawn, patients with Susac syndrome were on intravenous immunoglobulin alone, on corticosteroids, or therapy-naive.

Recently defined diagnostic criteria classed the Susac syndrome patients as definite or probable. Negative isolation was applied to CD8+ and CD4+ T cells, and FACS enrichment was applied to TEMRA cells. A single count supports this clonotype. There are 14 residues in the CDR3. Unmatched junction bases numbered 5, after V lost 5 bases and J lost 6 bases. Germline-derived CDR1 and CDR2 are SGHTA and FQGTGA. RNA, at roughly 0.5 to 1 ug, was reverse transcribed with random hexamers. By means of immunoSEQ multiplex PCR, TCR beta CDR3 spanning 54 Vbeta and 13 Jbeta underwent amplification. Each CDR3 protein is one row after TCRdb ran MiXCR on the immunoSEQ multiplex PCR reads. The table records about 240,000 distinct CDR3 sequences, roughly 95% of them present only once.

The chain links TRBV7-3 to TRBJ2-3, with TRBD2 identical over 10 bases. The source material was CD4+ T cells from PBMCs. The sequence derives from a human donor with Susac syndrome. This chain's CDR3 is CASSPSGSSDTQYF. CDR3 bases: TGTGCCAGCAGCCCTAGCGGGAGTTCGGATACGCAGTATTTT.